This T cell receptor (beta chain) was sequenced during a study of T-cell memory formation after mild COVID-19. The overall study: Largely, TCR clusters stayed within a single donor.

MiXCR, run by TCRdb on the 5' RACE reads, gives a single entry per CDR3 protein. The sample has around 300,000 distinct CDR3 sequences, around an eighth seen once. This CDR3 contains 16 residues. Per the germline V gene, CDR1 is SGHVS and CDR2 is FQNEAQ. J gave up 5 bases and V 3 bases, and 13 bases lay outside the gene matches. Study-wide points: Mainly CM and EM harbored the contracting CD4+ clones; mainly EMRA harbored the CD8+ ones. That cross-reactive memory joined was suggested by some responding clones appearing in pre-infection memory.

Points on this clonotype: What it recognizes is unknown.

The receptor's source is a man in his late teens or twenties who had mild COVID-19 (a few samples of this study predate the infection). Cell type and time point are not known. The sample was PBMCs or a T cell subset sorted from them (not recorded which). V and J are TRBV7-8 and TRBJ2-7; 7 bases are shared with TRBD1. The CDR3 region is CASSFMNRGGRDEQYV. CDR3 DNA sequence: TGTGCCAGCAGCTTCATGAACAGGGGCGGCCGGGACGAGCAGTACGTC.